A selection of T cell receptor beta chains follows, all from one sample in a study of CD8 T cells in ankylosing spondylitis. Each CDR3 protein gets one entry after TCRdb re-called the 5' RACE reads with MiXCR. The sample holds a few hundred thousand distinct CDR3 sequences, approximately 10% seen once. Material for sequencing was blood, either unsorted or a sorted T cell fraction (not recorded which). All receptors derive from a female donor with ankylosing spondylitis or in good health (not recorded which). CDR3s include the opening cysteine and the closing phenylalanine or tryptophan. A D gene is named only where the DNA matches it firmly. Size values are once, few and many counts, or a class for expanded clones, and some rows have none.

>TRBJ1-1|TRBV18|-|-
TGTGCCAGCTCACCACCAGGCCGAGAGACTGAAGCTTTCTTT
CASSPPGRETEAFF
>TRBJ1-5|TRBV20-1|few|-
TGCAGTGCTAGACGTTCAAGGGGGGGAAGTCAGCCCCAGCATTTT
CSARRSRGGSQPQHF
>TRBJ2-2|TRBV15|many|-
TGTGCCACCAGCAGAGAATTTCAGAACACCGGGGAGCTGTTTTTT
CATSREFQNTGELFF
>TRBJ2-1|TRBV20-1|many|-
TGCAGTGCTAGAGATGATGACCCTTACAATGAGCAGTTCTTC
CSARDDDPYNEQFF
>TRBJ1-5|TRBV27|few|TRBD1
TGTGCCAGCAGTATGGACAGGGGAAATCAGCCCCAGCATTTT
CASSMDRGNQPQHF
>TRBJ1-4|TRBV7-6|-|TRBD1
TGTGCCACCTCGTCAGGGGGGGGTAATGAAAAACTGTTTTTT
CATSSGGGNEKLFF
>TRBJ2-7|TRBV20-1|many|TRBD2
TGCAGTGCAAGTGGGGTAGCGGGAGTCCCCACCTACGAGCAGTACTTC
CSASGVAGVPTYEQYF
>TRBJ2-5|TRBV11-2|-|-
TGTGCCAGCAGCCCTGGAGTTTTCGAGACCCAGTACTTC
CASSPGVFETQYF
>TRBJ1-1|TRBV28|many|-
TGTGCCAGCAGCCAATCGAACACTGAAGCTTTCTTT
CASSQSNTEAFF
>TRBJ2-1|TRBV5-1|many|-
TGCGCCAGCGGGCGGACAGACCTTATTACCTACAATGAGCAGTTCTTC
CASGRTDLITYNEQFF
>TRBJ2-2|TRBV12-3/TRBV12-4|many|-
TGTGCCAGGCCTCTTTACACCGGGGAGCTGTTTTTT
CARPLYTGELFF
>TRBJ2-1|TRBV9|many|-
TGTGCCAGCAGCGGTAATGAGCAGTTCTTC
CASSGNEQFF
>TRBJ2-2|TRBV5-1|-|-
TGCGCCAGCAGCTTGGGCCCGGGACGGAACACCGGGGAGCTGTTTTTT
CASSLGPGRNTGELFF
>TRBJ2-3|TRBV5-1|many|-
TGCGCCAGCAGCTGGGGGGATCCTCGCACAGATACGCAGTATTTT
CASSWGDPRTDTQYF
>TRBJ2-1|TRBV12-3/TRBV12-4|many|TRBD2
TGTGCCAGCAGTCAACAGGCGGGAGGCAATAATGAGCAGTTCTTC
CASSQQAGGNNEQFF
>TRBJ2-1|TRBV20-1|many|TRBD1
TGCAGTGCCATACAGGGGTTGGAGCAGTTCTTC
CSAIQGLEQFF
>TRBJ1-5|TRBV5-1|many|TRBD1
TGCGCCAGCAGCGCCGGGACAGGAGCCAATCAGCCCCAGCATTTT
CASSAGTGANQPQHF
>TRBJ2-3|TRBV5-1|-|TRBD2
TGCGCCAGCAGGGATATAGCGGGGGGGCTCACAGATACGCAGTATTTT
CASRDIAGGLTDTQYF
>TRBJ2-7|TRBV5-1|many|TRBD2
TGCGCCAGCAGCTACTCTAGCGGGGGGGTCTACGAGCAGTACTTC
CASSYSSGGVYEQYF
>TRBJ1-6|TRBV28|-|-
TGTGCCAGCACCAATACGGGACGGATTAATTCACCCCTCCACTTT
CASTNTGRINSPLHF
>TRBJ1-5|TRBV20-1|-|TRBD1
TGCAGTGCCCCCGGACAGGGAACTCAGCCCCAGCATTTT
CSAPGQGTQPQHF
>TRBJ2-5|TRBV2|few|TRBD1
TGTGCCAGTCAACAGGGGATCCAAGAGACCCAGTACTTC
CASQQGIQETQYF
>TRBJ2-3|TRBV12-3/TRBV12-4|many|-
TGTGCCAGCAGCAGAACGACGGGGTCCATGGATACGCAGTATTTT
CASSRTTGSMDTQYF
>TRBJ2-1|TRBV5-1|many|-
TGCGCCAGCAGCAGGGGCCCCCCCCGGTCCGAATCCTACAATGAGCAGTTCTTC
CASSRGPPRSESYNEQFF
>TRBJ2-7|TRBV7-9|-|-
TGTGCCAGCAGCTTCGGGGATGCATCCCACGAGCAGTACTTC
CASSFGDASHEQYF
>TRBJ1-2|TRBV5-6|many|-
TGTGCCAGCAGCTTGAACGGAGGGGCCTCCTATGGCTACACCTTC
CASSLNGGASYGYTF
>TRBJ2-5|TRBV7-2|many|TRBD1
TGTGCCAGCAGATGGGACAGACCGATTAGGGAGACCCAGTACTTC
CASRWDRPIRETQYF
>TRBJ2-7|TRBV11-1|many|-
TGTGCCAGCAGCTTAGAGGGGATTCCCTACGAGCAGTACTTC
CASSLEGIPYEQYF
>TRBJ2-7|TRBV7-8|few|-
TGTGCCAGCAGGTACCGGGACGGGTACTCCTACGAGCAGTACTTC
CASRYRDGYSYEQYF
>TRBJ2-6|TRBV29-1|few|-
TGCAGCCTTCCCCCCCGGACGGCCCGCCAGGCCAACGTCCTGACTTTC
CSLPPRTARQANVLTF
>TRBJ2-7|TRBV20-1|-|-
TGCAGTCCCGACCGTTCGGGCTCCTACGAGCAGTACTTC
CSPDRSGSYEQYF
>TRBJ2-1|TRBV10-3|many|TRBD1
TGTGCCGCCCATTCCGGGACAGGTACCTACAATGAGCAGTTCTTC
CAAHSGTGTYNEQFF
>TRBJ2-3|TRBV21-1|-|-
TGTGCCAGCAGCAAGGGGACAGGGCCATTGGATACGCAGTATTTT
CASSKGTGPLDTQYF
>TRBJ2-7|TRBV5-1|many|TRBD1
TGCGCCAGCAGCATCCGACAGGGAGCCTACGAGCAGTACTTC
CASSIRQGAYEQYF
>TRBJ2-2|TRBV11-2|many|-
TGTGCCAGCAGCTTAGACAGATACACCGGGGAGCTGTTTTTT
CASSLDRYTGELFF
>TRBJ1-1|TRBV11-2|many|-
TGTGCCAGCAGCTCCGAGGGGACTGGGGCTGAAGCTTTCTTT
CASSSEGTGAEAFF
>TRBJ2-1|TRBV27|many|-
TGTGCCAGCGGGACCGACCTGAGCTCCTACAATGAGCAGTTCTTC
CASGTDLSSYNEQFF
>TRBJ2-7|TRBV5-1|few|-
TGCGCCAGCAGCTTGTCTAACGAGTTCGAGCAGTACTTC
CASSLSNEFEQYF
>TRBJ2-7|TRBV20-1|many|TRBD1
TGCAGTGCTAGTACGTTTGGGACAGAATACTACGAGCAGTACTTC
CSASTFGTEYYEQYF
>TRBJ1-5|TRBV3-1|-|-
TGTGCCAGCAGCCATGGTACCACCCGGAGCAATCAGCCCCAGCATTTT
CASSHGTTRSNQPQHF
>TRBJ2-1|TRBV28|many|-
TGTGCCAGCAGTGTCCCAGGGACCATCGATGAGCAGTTCTTC
CASSVPGTIDEQFF
>TRBJ1-4|TRBV5-1|many|TRBD1
TGCGCCAGCAGCTTCGCGGACAGGGTAACTAATGAAAAACTGTTTTTT
CASSFADRVTNEKLFF
>TRBJ2-5|TRBV28|many|TRBD1
TGTGCCAGCAGTTTTCCCTTACAGGGGCTGAGAAAGGAGACCCAGTACTTC
CASSFPLQGLRKETQYF
>TRBJ2-5|TRBV4-1|many|-
TGCGCCAGCAGCCAAGAAATTCGATACGGGACCCAGTACTTC
CASSQEIRYGTQYF
>TRBJ2-2|TRBV7-7|few|TRBD2
TGTGCCAGCAGCCTGGCGGGAGGGCCTCAGACCGGGGAGCTGTTTTTT
CASSLAGGPQTGELFF
>TRBJ2-5|TRBV4-2|many|-
TGTGCCAGCAGCCAAGACTTATCGGGAGAGGGAGAGACCCAGTACTTC
CASSQDLSGEGETQYF
>TRBJ2-2|TRBV5-5|many|TRBD1
TGTGCCAGCAGCCTAATGACAGGGGCGAACACCGGGGAGCTGTTTTTT
CASSLMTGANTGELFF
>TRBJ1-5|TRBV6-1|many|-
TGTGCCAGCAGACTCACGGGAAGGGGGGCTTATAGCAATCAGCCCCAGCATTTT
CASRLTGRGAYSNQPQHF
>TRBJ2-2|TRBV4-1|few|TRBD1
TGCGCCAGCAGCCACGCGGGACAGGGGTCCGGGGAGCTGTTTTTT
CASSHAGQGSGELFF